A single sample gave rise to the 3 T cell receptor beta chains below, sequenced in a study of PD-1 blockade in mismatch repair-deficient tumors. Assay: immunoSEQ multiplex PCR; the TCRdb copy retains only in-frame clones and omits some. The sample records around 100,000 clones, 70% to 85% being singletons. Source: peripheral blood, taken less than 37 weeks after starting pembrolizumab. The receptors originated from an adult with mismatch repair-deficient cancer.

The V and J genes are TRBV2 and TRBJ1-2; D not certain. The V end was cut by 0 bases, the J end by 4 bases, with 12 bases between. This CDR3 spans 15 amino acids. Germline CDR1 is SNHLY and CDR2 is FYNNEI. The CDR3 reads CASSEAPNPTYGYTF. As DNA, the CDR3 is TGTGCCAGCAGTGAAGCCCCGAACCCTACCTATGGCTACACCTTC.

The chain employs TRBV18 and TRBJ1-2, with 10 bases matching TRBD1. V lost 5 bases, J lost 6 bases, and 6 bases stayed unmatched. The V gene's germline CDR1 is KGHSH and CDR2 LQKENI. This CDR3 contains 14 residues. This chain's CDR3 is CASSALTGGDGYTF. The CDR3 nucleotides are TGTGCCAGCTCAGCCCTGACAGGGGGCGATGGCTACACCTTC. The variable domain in full, completed from reference TRBV18 and TRBJ1-2, reads NAGVMQNPRHLVRRRGQEARLRCSPMKGHSHVYWYRQLPEEGLKFMVYLQKENIIDESGMPKERFSAEFPKEGPSILRIQQVVRGDSAAYFCASSALTGGDGYTFGSGTRLTVV.

This clone was observed once. The V call is TRBV6-1, the J call TRBJ2-3, with a weak D call TRBD2 (6 bases). Germline CDR1 is MNHNS and CDR2 is SASEGT. The CDR3 length is 15 residues. V lost 5 bases to trimming and J lost 3 bases, with 15 bases between them. Here the CDR3 reads CASSRAGGGTDTQYF. CDR3 nucleotide sequence: TGTGCCAGCAGTAGGGCGGGTGGGGGGACAGATACGCAGTATTTT.